One and the same sample provided the 2 T cell receptor beta chains below, sequenced in a study of Ad26.COV2.S vaccination and SARS-CoV-2 variants. The treatment was: roughly 20 received Ad26.COV2.S at low or high dose, single or two shots; five or six received placebo; per-sample allocation not given. Collection of samples fell on day 63 after the first vaccine or placebo injection. Generated by immunoSEQ multiplex PCR, the TCRdb table keeps only in-frame clones and is missing some. Seen here are 380,000 or so clones, about 80% observed once, and the top ten hold about 8%. The sample was peripheral blood, taken in a trial of Ad26.COV2.S vaccine versus placebo. The receptors here all came from a person aged 18 to 59 who received the Ad26.COV2.S COVID-19 vaccine or a placebo.

This rearrangement joins TRBV20-1 to TRBJ2-7; D unresolved. Germline-derived CDR1 and CDR2 are DFQATT and SNEGSKA (reference sequence). Trimming pared 5 bases from V and 6 bases from J, leaving 11 bases between. This CDR3 is built from 11 residues. The CDR3 sequence is CSARRAREQYF. CDR3 sequence (DNA): TGCAGTGCTCGCCGGGCCCGCGAGCAGTACTTC.

V and J are TRBV5-1 and TRBJ2-5; 10 nucleotides line up with TRBD2. The CDR3 sequence is 16 residues long. V lost 4 bases to trimming and J lost 7 bases; unmatched junction nucleotides: 13. Germline assignment: CDR1 SGHRS and CDR2 YFSETQ. Here the CDR3 DNA reads TGCGCCAGCAGCCCGGGACTAGCGCGGTCCGGTGGGACCCAGTACTTC. The encoded protein is CASSPGLARSGGTQYF. The full variable domain, in which reference TRBV5-1 and TRBJ2-5 provide the parts outside the CDR3, is KAGVTQTPRYLIKTRGQQVTLSCSPISGHRSVSWYQQTPGQGLQFLFEYFSETQRNKGNFPGRFSGRQFSNSRSEMNVSTLELGDSALYLCASSPGLARSGGTQYFGPGTRLLVL.